Below are 15 T cell receptor beta chains sequenced from a single sample in a study of blood T cell repertoires in COVID-19. Repertoires were generated with immunoSEQ multiplex PCR, while TCRdb's copy carries only in-frame clones and drops some. The sample includes 200,000 to 250,000 clones, around 82% of them seen just once. Material for sequencing was peripheral blood. The receptors come from a woman aged 60 to 75 with acute or convalescent COVID-19.

The chain employs TRBV5-5 and TRBJ1-5; D may be TRBD1 (6 bases). Germline-derived CDR1 and CDR2 are SGHKS and YYEKEE (reference sequence). The CDR3 extends over 14 amino acids. Trimming took off 4 bases at V and 5 bases at J, with 13 bases between the two ends. The CDR3 sequence is CASSLATGDQPQHF. CDR3 in DNA: TGTGCCAGCAGCCTGGCGACAGGCGATCAGCCCCAGCATTTT.

This chain joins TRBV5-4 and TRBJ1-1; D remains unclear. The germline V gene encodes CDR1 SGHNT and CDR2 YYREEE (reference sequence). V gave up 0 bases and J gave up 1 base, with 10 bases separating them. This CDR3 has 15 amino acids. CDR3 loop: CASSLEYGRNTEAFF. In DNA form, the CDR3 reads TGTGCCAGCAGCTTGGAGTACGGGAGGAACACTGAAGCTTTCTTT.

The V and J genes are TRBV6-5 and TRBJ2-7, with D possibly TRBD2 on 6 matching bases. Germline assignment: CDR1 MNHEY and CDR2 SVGAGI. The CDR3 sequence is 14 residues long. V dropped 0 bases and J dropped 6 bases, with 12 bases sitting between them. In DNA, the CDR3 is TGTGCCAGCAGTTACTCAGCGGGTATTGGCGAGCAGTACTTC. It codes for CASSYSAGIGEQYF.

This clone was detected only a few times. The J gene is TRBJ2-7, the V gene TRBV11-2, with D hard to call. CDR1 and CDR2 from the germline V gene are SGHAT and FQNNGV. This CDR3 has 12 amino acids. V shed 3 bases and J shed 1 base, with 4 bases lying between them. CDR3 in DNA: TGTGCCAGCAGCTTGCAGTCCTACGAGCAGTACTTC. Residues: CASSLQSYEQYF. Supplemented by reference TRBV11-2 and TRBJ2-7, the full variable domain reads EAGVAQSPRYKIIEKRQSVAFWCNPISGHATLYWYQQILGQGPKLLIQFQNNGVVDDSQLPKDRFSAERLKGVDSTLKIQPAKLEDSAVYLCASSLQSYEQYFGPGTRLTVT.

V gene TRBV12-5 combines with J gene TRBJ2-2; no definite D call. The V and J ends lost 4 bases and 1 base respectively, with 16 bases between them. From germline, CDR1 is LGHNT and CDR2 FRNRAP. CDR3 length: 17 amino acids. Here the CDR3 DNA reads TGTGCTAGTGGTTCCGAACAGACCATCCGGAACACCGGGGAGCTGTTTTTT. Its protein is CASGSEQTIRNTGELFF.

This rearrangement joins TRBV28 to TRBJ2-2, with D uncertain. CDR1 and CDR2 (germline): MDHEN, SYDVKM. V lost 7 bases and J 1 base, leaving 10 bases between the germline ends. The CDR3 has 14 residues. The DNA of the CDR3 is TGTGCCAGCACCCCCGGTGGGAACACCGGGGAGCTGTTTTTT. It is translated as CASTPGGNTGELFF. The complete variable domain, with remaining parts taken from reference TRBV28 and TRBJ2-2, reads DVKVTQSSRYLVKRTGEKVFLECVQDMDHENMFWYRQDPGLGLRLIYFSYDVKMKEKGDIPEGYSVSREKKERFSLILESASTNQTSMYLCASTPGGNTGELFFGEGSRLTVL.

J is TRBJ1-4 and V is TRBV18; 7 positions agree with TRBD1. Unmatched junction bases numbered 12, after V lost 3 bases and J lost 5 bases. The CDR3 spans 17 residues. CDR1 is KGHSH, CDR2 LQKENI, per germline. CDR3 coding DNA: TGTGCCAGCTCACCGGGACAGCTTTCAACTCTGAATGAAAAACTGTTTTTT. This gives the protein CASSPGQLSTLNEKLFF.

The genes are TRBV6-2 or TRBV6-3 and TRBJ2-4, with TRBD2 matching 7 bases. J lost 3 bases, V lost 5 bases, and 7 bases had no gene match. This CDR3 comprises 15 residues. CDR1 is MNHEY, CDR2 SVGEGT, per germline. CDR3 in amino acids: CASSPLAEYKNIQYF. CDR3 bases: TGTGCCAGCAGTCCCCTAGCGGAGTACAAAAACATTCAGTACTTC.

J is TRBJ1-2 and V is TRBV2; 7 bases fit TRBD1. Germline CDR1 and CDR2: SNHLY and FYNNEI. The CDR3 has 14 amino acids. V was pared by 3 bases and J by 5 bases, with 6 bases of the junction left unmatched. CDR3 sequence: CASSDLDRLYGYTF. Written as DNA, the CDR3 is TGTGCCAGCAGTGATCTGGACAGGCTTTATGGCTACACCTTC.

About this clone: Distinct nucleotide sequences in the sample also encode this CDR3. The rearrangement links TRBV5-1 to TRBJ1-5; D is undetermined. This CDR3 has 13 residues. V gave up 0 bases and J gave up 7 bases, with 8 bases separating them. Germline-derived CDR1 and CDR2 are SGHRS and YFSETQ. CDR3 nucleotides: TGCGCCAGCAGCTTGGCCGAGGGACAGCCCCAGCATTTT. Translated: CASSLAEGQPQHF.

The chain couples TRBV5-1 to TRBJ2-2; D is possibly TRBD1 (5 bases). The CDR3 loop spans 14 amino acids. With 4 bases removed from V and 7 bases from J, the gap between germline ends came to 14 bases. Germline values: CDR1 SGHRS, CDR2 YFSETQ. CDR3 residues: CASSGGHNGGELFF. CDR3 nucleotide sequence: TGCGCCAGCAGCGGTGGACACAACGGCGGGGAGCTGTTTTTT.

This chain joins TRBV19 and TRBJ1-2; TRBD1 might be the D (5 bases). This CDR3 comprises 13 residues. In germline, CDR1 is LNHDA, CDR2 SQIVND (reference sequence). With 4 bases removed from V and 14 bases from J, the gap between germline ends came to 20 bases. The CDR3 loop is CASSTRQTKPETF. Written as DNA, the CDR3 is TGTGCCAGTAGTACAAGACAGACGAAGCCAGAGACCTTC.

This rearrangement joins TRBV11-2 to TRBJ2-5; maybe TRBD1 (7 bases). This CDR3 region has 15 residues. V lost 5 bases and J lost 2, with 15 bases in between. The V gene's germline CDR1 is SGHAT and CDR2 FQNNGV. CDR3 in DNA: TGTGCCAGCAGCGGGCGGGACAGCAATCAAGAGACCCAGTACTTC. Residues: CASSGRDSNQETQYF. The full variable domain, with the rest looked up from reference TRBV11-2 and TRBJ2-5, is EAGVAQSPRYKIIEKRQSVAFWCNPISGHATLYWYQQILGQGPKLLIQFQNNGVVDDSQLPKDRFSAERLKGVDSTLKIQPAKLEDSAVYLCASSGRDSNQETQYFGPGTRLLVL.

V is TRBV2 and J is TRBJ1-1; perhaps TRBD1 as D (6 bases). V was clipped by 7 bases and J by 2 bases, with 14 bases between them. Per germline, CDR1 SNHLY and CDR2 FYNNEI. This CDR3 spans 14 amino acids. This CDR3 reads CASNLQGFNTEAFF. CDR3 bases: TGTGCCAGCAATCTACAGGGATTTAACACTGAAGCTTTCTTT.

The J gene is TRBJ1-2, the V gene TRBV5-1, with a weak D call TRBD1 (5 bases). The CDR3 is 15 residues long. Germline V lookup: CDR1 SGHRS, CDR2 YFSETQ. Trimming left V 2 bases short and J 4 bases short, with 15 bases between. The CDR3 sequence is CASSFAGRNSYGYTF. Written as DNA, the CDR3 is TGCGCCAGCAGCTTTGCGGGACGGAACTCCTATGGCTACACCTTC.